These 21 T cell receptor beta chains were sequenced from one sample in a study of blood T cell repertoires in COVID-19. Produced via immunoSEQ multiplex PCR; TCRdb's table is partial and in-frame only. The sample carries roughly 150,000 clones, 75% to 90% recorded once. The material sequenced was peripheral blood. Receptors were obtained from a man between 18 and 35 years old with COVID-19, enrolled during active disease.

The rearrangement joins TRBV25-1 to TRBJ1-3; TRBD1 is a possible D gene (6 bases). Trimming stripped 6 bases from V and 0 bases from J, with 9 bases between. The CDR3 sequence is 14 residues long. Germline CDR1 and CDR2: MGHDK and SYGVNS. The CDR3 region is CASRLTGSGNTIYF. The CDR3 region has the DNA TGTGCCAGCAGACTGACAGGCTCTGGAAACACCATATATTTT.

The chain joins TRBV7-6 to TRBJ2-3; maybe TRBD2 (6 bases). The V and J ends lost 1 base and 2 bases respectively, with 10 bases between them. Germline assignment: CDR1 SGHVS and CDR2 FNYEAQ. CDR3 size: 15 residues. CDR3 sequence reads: CASSLGGNPTDTQYF. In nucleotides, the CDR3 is TGTGCCAGCAGCTTAGGCGGGAACCCCACAGATACGCAGTATTTT.

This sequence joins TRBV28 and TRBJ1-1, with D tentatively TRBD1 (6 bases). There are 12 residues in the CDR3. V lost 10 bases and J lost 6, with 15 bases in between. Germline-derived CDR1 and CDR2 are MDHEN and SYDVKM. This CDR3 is CAISVPGAEAFF. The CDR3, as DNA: TGTGCCATCTCAGTTCCAGGGGCTGAAGCTTTCTTT.

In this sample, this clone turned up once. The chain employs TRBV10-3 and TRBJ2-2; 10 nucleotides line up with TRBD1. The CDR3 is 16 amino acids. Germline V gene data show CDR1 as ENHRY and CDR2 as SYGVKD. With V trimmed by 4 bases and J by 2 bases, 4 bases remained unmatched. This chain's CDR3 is CAISGRTGGNTGELFF. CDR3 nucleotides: TGTGCCATCAGTGGAAGGACAGGGGGAAACACCGGGGAGCTGTTTTTT.

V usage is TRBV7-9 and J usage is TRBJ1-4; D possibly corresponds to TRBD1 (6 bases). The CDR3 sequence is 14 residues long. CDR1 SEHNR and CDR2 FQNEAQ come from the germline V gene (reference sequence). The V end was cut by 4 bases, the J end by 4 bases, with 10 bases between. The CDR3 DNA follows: TGTGCCAGCAGCTACAGGGACCGTAATGAAAAACTGTTTTTT. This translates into CASSYRDRNEKLFF.

CDR3 bases: TGTGCCAGTACGGCGCGGGAATGGGGGAAAAACACCGGGGAGCTGTTTTTT. Its translation: CASTAREWGKNTGELFF. J is TRBJ2-2 and V is TRBV19, with D maybe TRBD2 (6 bases). The V end was cut by 7 bases, the J end by 2 bases, with 20 bases between. The germline gives CDR1 LNHDA, CDR2 SQIVND (reference sequence). The CDR3 extends over 17 amino acids.

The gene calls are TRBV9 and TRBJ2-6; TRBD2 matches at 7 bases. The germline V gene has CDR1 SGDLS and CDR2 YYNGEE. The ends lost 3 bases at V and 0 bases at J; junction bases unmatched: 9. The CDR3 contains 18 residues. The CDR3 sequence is CASSDPSSGSSGANVLTF. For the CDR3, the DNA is TGTGCCAGCAGCGACCCCTCTAGCGGAAGCTCTGGGGCCAACGTCCTGACTTTC.

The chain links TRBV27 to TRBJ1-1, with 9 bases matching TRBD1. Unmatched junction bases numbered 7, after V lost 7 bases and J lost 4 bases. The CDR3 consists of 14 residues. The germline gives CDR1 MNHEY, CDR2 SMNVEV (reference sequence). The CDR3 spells CASKPGTGFTEAFF. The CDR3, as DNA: TGTGCCAGCAAACCAGGGACAGGGTTCACTGAAGCTTTCTTT.

Written as DNA, the CDR3 is TGTGCCAGCAGCTTAGACAGGCACGAGCAGTTCTTC. Encoded protein: CASSLDRHEQFF. The V and J genes are TRBV7-2 and TRBJ2-1; D is possibly TRBD1 (5 bases). CDR1 and CDR2 (germline): SGHTA, FQGNSA. This CDR3 spans 12 amino acids. V lost 1 base and J 10 bases, leaving 8 bases between the germline ends.

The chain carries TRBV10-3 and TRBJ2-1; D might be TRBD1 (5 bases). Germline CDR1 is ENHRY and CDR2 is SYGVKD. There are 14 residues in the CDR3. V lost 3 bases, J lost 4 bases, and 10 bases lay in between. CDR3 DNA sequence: TGTGCCATCAGTGATGGACAAGTATACAATGAGCAGTTCTTC. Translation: CAISDGQVYNEQFF.

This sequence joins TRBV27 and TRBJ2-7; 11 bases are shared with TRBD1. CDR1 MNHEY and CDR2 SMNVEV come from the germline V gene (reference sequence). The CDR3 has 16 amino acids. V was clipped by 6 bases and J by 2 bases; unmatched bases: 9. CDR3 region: CASRTIPGQGAYEQYF. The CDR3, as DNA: TGTGCCAGCAGAACCATCCCGGGACAGGGGGCCTACGAGCAGTACTTC.

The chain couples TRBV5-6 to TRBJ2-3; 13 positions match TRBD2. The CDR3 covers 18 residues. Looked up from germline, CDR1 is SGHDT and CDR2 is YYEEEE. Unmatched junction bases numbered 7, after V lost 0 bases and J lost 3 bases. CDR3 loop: CASSLVLAGGPRTDTQYF. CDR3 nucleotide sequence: TGTGCCAGCAGCTTGGTACTAGCGGGAGGGCCGAGAACAGATACGCAGTATTTT.

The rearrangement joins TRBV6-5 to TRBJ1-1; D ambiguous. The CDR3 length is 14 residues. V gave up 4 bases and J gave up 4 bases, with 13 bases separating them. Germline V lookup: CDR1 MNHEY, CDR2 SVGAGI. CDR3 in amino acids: CASSSTWRGTEAFF. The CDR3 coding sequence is TGTGCCAGCAGTTCCACCTGGCGCGGCACTGAAGCTTTCTTT.

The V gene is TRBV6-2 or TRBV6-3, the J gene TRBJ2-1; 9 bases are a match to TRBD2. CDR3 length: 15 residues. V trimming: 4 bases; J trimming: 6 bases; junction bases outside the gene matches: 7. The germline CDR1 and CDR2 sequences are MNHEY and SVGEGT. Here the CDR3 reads CASSFSGRRANEQFF. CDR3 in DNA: TGTGCCAGCAGTTTTAGCGGGAGAAGAGCCAATGAGCAGTTCTTC.

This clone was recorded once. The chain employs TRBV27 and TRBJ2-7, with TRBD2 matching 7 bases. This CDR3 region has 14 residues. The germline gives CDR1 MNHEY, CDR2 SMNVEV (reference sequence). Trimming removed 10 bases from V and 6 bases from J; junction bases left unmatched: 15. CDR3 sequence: CATRTSKLLSEQYF. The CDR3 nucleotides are TGTGCCACCAGGACTAGTAAACTCCTCTCCGAGCAGTACTTC.

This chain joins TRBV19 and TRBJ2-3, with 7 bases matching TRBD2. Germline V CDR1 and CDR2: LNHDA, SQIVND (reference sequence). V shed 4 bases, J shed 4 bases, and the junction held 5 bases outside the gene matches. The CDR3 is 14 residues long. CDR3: CASSKGLGADTQYF. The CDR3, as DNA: TGTGCCAGTAGTAAAGGACTAGGTGCAGATACGCAGTATTTT. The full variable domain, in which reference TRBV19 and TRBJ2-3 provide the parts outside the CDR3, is DGGITQSPKYLFRKEGQNVTLSCEQNLNHDAMYWYRQDPGQGLRLIYYSQIVNDFQKGDIAEGYSVSREKKESFPLTVTSAQKNPTAFYLCASSKGLGADTQYFGPGTRLTVL.

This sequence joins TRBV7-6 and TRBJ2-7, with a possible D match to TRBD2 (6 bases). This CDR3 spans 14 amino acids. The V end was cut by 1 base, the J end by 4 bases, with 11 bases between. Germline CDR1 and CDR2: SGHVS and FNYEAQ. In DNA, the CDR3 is TGTGCCAGCAGCTTAGGGACTACAGCATACGAGCAGTACTTC. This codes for CASSLGTTAYEQYF.

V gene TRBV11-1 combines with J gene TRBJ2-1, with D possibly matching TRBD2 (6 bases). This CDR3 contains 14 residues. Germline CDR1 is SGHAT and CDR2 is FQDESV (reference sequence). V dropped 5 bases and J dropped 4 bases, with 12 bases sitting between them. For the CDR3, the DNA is TGTGCCAGCAGCCCGGTCGGGAGTTACAATGAGCAGTTCTTC. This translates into CASSPVGSYNEQFF.

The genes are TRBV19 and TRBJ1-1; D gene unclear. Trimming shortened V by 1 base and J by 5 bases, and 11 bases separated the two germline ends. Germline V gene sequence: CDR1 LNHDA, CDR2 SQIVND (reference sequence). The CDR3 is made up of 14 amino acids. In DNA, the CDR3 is TGTGCCAGTAGTATAGGTCGGTCGAGTACTGAAGCTTTCTTT. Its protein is CASSIGRSSTEAFF. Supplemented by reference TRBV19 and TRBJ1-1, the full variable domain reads DGGITQSPKYLFRKEGQNVTLSCEQNLNHDAMYWYRQDPGQGLRLIYYSQIVNDFQKGDIAEGYSVSREKKESFPLTVTSAQKNPTAFYLCASSIGRSSTEAFFGQGTRLTVV.

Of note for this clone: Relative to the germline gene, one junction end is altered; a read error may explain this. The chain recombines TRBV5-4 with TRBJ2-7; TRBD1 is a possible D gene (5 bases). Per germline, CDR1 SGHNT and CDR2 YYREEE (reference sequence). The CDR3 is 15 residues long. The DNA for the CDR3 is TGTGCCAGCAGTTTGGCAGGGTCGCGCTACTACGAGCAGTACTTC. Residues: CASSLAGSRYYEQYF.

The CDR3 region is CASSTRRAGGGYTF. The CDR3 DNA follows: TGCGCCAGCAGCACCCGCCGGGCAGGGGGTGGCTACACCTTC. The chain joins TRBV5-1 to TRBJ1-2; 7 bases line up with TRBD1. Germline CDR1 and CDR2: SGHRS and YFSETQ. V dropped 4 bases and J dropped 7; count of bases not matched to a gene: 10. The CDR3 has 14 amino acids. Together with reference TRBV5-1 and TRBJ1-2, the CDR3 gives the full variable domain: KAGVTQTPRYLIKTRGQQVTLSCSPISGHRSVSWYQQTPGQGLQFLFEYFSETQRNKGNFPGRFSGRQFSNSRSEMNVSTLELGDSALYLCASSTRRAGGGYTFGSGTRLTVV.